This T cell receptor (beta chain) was sequenced in a study of graft-versus-host responses after intestinal transplantation. About the study: Transplantation in recipients was multivisceral, liver-intestinal, or isolated intestinal. Anti-thymocyte globulin induction, then tacrolimus and steroids for about 3 years, went to all recipients. Notes on the study in general: Allografts of patients with graft-donor T cell macrochimerism showed high graft-versus-host to host-versus-graft clone ratios. Researchers found GvH clones in recipient marrow, and some showed up first in ileum or blood.

Some clones are missing from TCRdb's copy, which holds only in-frame ones; the method was immunoSEQ multiplex PCR. Of tens of thousands of clones in the sample, nearly 95% were seen once. In the case of this clone: Its cognate antigen is unknown.

The V and J ends lost 5 bases and 6 bases respectively, with 10 bases between them. CDR1 SGHNT and CDR2 YYREEE come from the germline V gene (reference sequence). The CDR3 runs 12 residues. The rearrangement joins TRBV5-4 to TRBJ2-3; either TRBD1 or TRBD2 may fit D (5 bases each). The TCR comes from a human donor who was the organ donor for an intestinal transplant. The sequencing used unstimulated CD8+ T cells sorted from spleen or lymph node cells, collected before transplant. CDR3 sequence: CASSFGADTQYF. CDR3 in DNA: TGTGCCAGCAGTTTCGGGGCTGATACGCAGTATTTT. The variable domain in full, with the rest retrieved from reference TRBV5-4 and TRBJ2-3, is ETGVTQSPTHLIKTRGQQVTLRCSSQSGHNTVSWYQQALGQGPQFIFQYYREEENGRGNFPPRFSGLQFPNYSSELNVNALELDDSALYLCASSFGADTQYFGPGTRLTVL.